These T cell receptor beta chains were read from a single sample in a study of blood T cell repertoires in COVID-19. Only in-frame clones appear in the TCRdb table, and some are missing; sequencing was by immunoSEQ multiplex PCR. The sample yields around 370,000 clones, more than 75% seen once. Specimen: PBMCs or T cells enriched from blood (not recorded which). The receptors shown here come from a woman aged 18-29 years who had recovered from COVID-19. CDR3s include the opening cysteine and the closing phenylalanine or tryptophan. Each record gives: V gene, J gene, D gene, clone size, CDR3 protein, CDR3 DNA. The D gene is left open where the match is weak. Only some rows state a clone size, as once, few, many or a class for expanded clones.

V gene: TRBV9
J gene: TRBJ1-1
D gene: NA
clone size: NA
CDR3 protein: CASSVNKNTEAFF
CDR3 DNA: TGTGCCAGCAGCGTGAACAAGAACACTGAAGCTTTCTTT

V gene: TRBV21-1
J gene: TRBJ2-7
D gene: NA
clone size: NA
CDR3 protein: CASRDGSYEQYF
CDR3 DNA: TGTGCCAGCAGGGATGGGAGCTACGAGCAGTACTTC

V gene: TRBV5-6
J gene: TRBJ1-1
D gene: NA
clone size: once
CDR3 protein: CASSLGGENTEAFF
CDR3 DNA: TGTGCCAGCAGCTTGGGTGGAGAGAACACTGAAGCTTTCTTT

V gene: TRBV7-9
J gene: TRBJ1-2
D gene: NA
clone size: NA
CDR3 protein: CASSPRGGENYGYTF
CDR3 DNA: TGTGCCAGCAGCCCTCGGGGGGGGGAAAACTATGGCTACACCTTC

V gene: TRBV6-4
J gene: TRBJ1-5
D gene: NA
clone size: NA
CDR3 protein: CASTTNWGHPIYSNQPQHF
CDR3 DNA: TGTGCCAGCACAACAAACTGGGGGCACCCAATTTATAGCAATCAGCCCCAGCATTTT

V gene: TRBV4-1
J gene: TRBJ2-4
D gene: NA
clone size: NA
CDR3 protein: CASSSPDLAKNIQYF
CDR3 DNA: TGCGCCAGTAGTAGCCCGGATCTAGCCAAAAACATTCAGTACTTC

V gene: TRBV18
J gene: TRBJ1-2
D gene: NA
clone size: NA
CDR3 protein: CASSPRAPADYGYTF
CDR3 DNA: TGTGCCAGCTCACCACGCGCCCCGGCGGACTATGGCTACACCTTC

V gene: TRBV28
J gene: TRBJ1-1
D gene: NA
clone size: NA
CDR3 protein: CASSFSRGVGGTEAFF
CDR3 DNA: TGTGCCAGCAGTTTTAGCAGGGGCGTTGGGGGCACTGAAGCTTTCTTT

V gene: TRBV3-1/TRBV3-2
J gene: TRBJ2-2
D gene: TRBD1
clone size: NA
CDR3 protein: CASSQVGQGAGELFF
CDR3 DNA: TGTGCCAGCAGCCAAGTAGGACAGGGGGCCGGGGAGCTGTTTTTT

V gene: TRBV4-2
J gene: TRBJ1-3
D gene: NA
clone size: NA
CDR3 protein: CASSQREGVRDTIYF
CDR3 DNA: TGTGCCAGCAGCCAAAGAGAGGGTGTTAGGGACACCATATATTTT

V gene: TRBV5-1
J gene: TRBJ1-1
D gene: TRBD1
clone size: NA
CDR3 protein: CASSLPDRAEAFF
CDR3 DNA: TGCGCCAGCAGCCTACCGGACAGGGCTGAAGCTTTCTTT

V gene: TRBV18
J gene: TRBJ2-7
D gene: NA
clone size: NA
CDR3 protein: CASSPPGLAYEQYF
CDR3 DNA: TGTGCCAGCTCACCCCCGGGACTTGCCTACGAGCAGTACTTC

V gene: TRBV15
J gene: TRBJ2-1
D gene: TRBD2
clone size: NA
CDR3 protein: CATSRDRSAGGPLNEQFF
CDR3 DNA: TGTGCCACCAGCAGAGATAGGTCCGCGGGGGGGCCTCTCAATGAGCAGTTCTTC

V gene: TRBV5-1
J gene: TRBJ2-1
D gene: TRBD2
clone size: NA
CDR3 protein: CASSFLGLAPNEQFF
CDR3 DNA: TGCGCCAGCAGCTTTTTAGGACTAGCTCCAAACGAGCAGTTCTTC

V gene: TRBV11-2
J gene: TRBJ2-5
D gene: NA
clone size: NA
CDR3 protein: CASSSFETQYF
CDR3 DNA: TGTGCCAGCAGCTCGTTCGAGACCCAGTACTTC

V gene: TRBV30
J gene: TRBJ2-1
D gene: NA
clone size: once
CDR3 protein: CACSPGSSYNEQFF
CDR3 DNA: TGTGCCTGTAGCCCGGGGAGCTCCTACAATGAGCAGTTCTTC

V gene: TRBV14
J gene: TRBJ1-4
D gene: NA
clone size: NA
CDR3 protein: CASSQVGRSELFF
CDR3 DNA: TGTGCCAGCAGCCAAGTTGGTCGGTCGGAACTGTTTTTT

V gene: TRBV7-2
J gene: TRBJ2-5
D gene: NA
clone size: NA
CDR3 protein: CASSLRGSETQYF
CDR3 DNA: TGTGCCAGCAGCTTAAGGGGCTCAGAGACCCAGTACTTC

V gene: TRBV5-4
J gene: TRBJ2-5
D gene: NA
clone size: NA
CDR3 protein: CASRPDSQETQYF
CDR3 DNA: TGTGCCAGCAGACCGGACTCACAAGAGACCCAGTACTTC

V gene: TRBV4-1
J gene: TRBJ2-1
D gene: NA
clone size: NA
CDR3 protein: CASSQAGQPYNEQFF
CDR3 DNA: TGCGCCAGCAGCCAAGCTGGGCAGCCCTACAATGAGCAGTTCTTC

V gene: TRBV5-1
J gene: TRBJ1-1
D gene: TRBD1
clone size: NA
CDR3 protein: CASSSRDSLNTEAFF
CDR3 DNA: TGCGCCAGCAGCTCGCGGGACAGCTTAAACACTGAAGCTTTCTTT

V gene: TRBV12-3/TRBV12-4
J gene: TRBJ1-1
D gene: NA
clone size: NA
CDR3 protein: CASRDRNTEAFF
CDR3 DNA: TGTGCCAGCAGGGACAGGAACACTGAAGCTTTCTTT

V gene: TRBV7-2
J gene: TRBJ1-2
D gene: TRBD1
clone size: NA
CDR3 protein: CASSQRTGGDGYTF
CDR3 DNA: TGTGCCAGCAGCCAGAGGACAGGGGGTGACGGCTACACCTTC

V gene: TRBV7-6
J gene: TRBJ2-3
D gene: NA
clone size: NA
CDR3 protein: CASSSPEGGGTDTQYF
CDR3 DNA: TGTGCCAGCAGCTCCCCGGAGGGCGGGGGCACAGATACGCAGTATTTT

V gene: TRBV29-1
J gene: TRBJ1-1
D gene: NA
clone size: NA
CDR3 protein: CSVTTARNTEAFF
CDR3 DNA: TGCAGCGTTACCACAGCAAGGAACACTGAAGCTTTCTTT

V gene: TRBV5-1
J gene: TRBJ1-2
D gene: TRBD1
clone size: NA
CDR3 protein: CASSPGQGRFGYTF
CDR3 DNA: TGCGCCAGCAGCCCCGGACAGGGCCGGTTTGGCTACACCTTC

V gene: TRBV5-8
J gene: TRBJ2-7
D gene: TRBD1
clone size: once
CDR3 protein: CASSFDRVINEQYF
CDR3 DNA: TGTGCCAGCAGCTTCGACAGGGTCATCAACGAGCAGTACTTC

V gene: TRBV5-6
J gene: TRBJ2-2
D gene: NA
clone size: once
CDR3 protein: CASRWQVRNTGELFF
CDR3 DNA: TGTGCCAGCAGGTGGCAGGTGAGGAACACCGGGGAGCTGTTTTTT

V gene: TRBV5-4
J gene: TRBJ1-2
D gene: TRBD1
clone size: NA
CDR3 protein: CASSLDDRAFGYTF
CDR3 DNA: TGTGCCAGCAGCTTGGATGACAGGGCATTTGGCTACACCTTC

V gene: TRBV28
J gene: TRBJ1-6
D gene: NA
clone size: NA
CDR3 protein: CASTNGYNSPLHF
CDR3 DNA: TGTGCCAGCACCAACGGTTATAATTCACCCCTCCACTTT

V gene: TRBV14
J gene: TRBJ2-3
D gene: TRBD2
clone size: NA
CDR3 protein: CASSPTGLAADTQYF
CDR3 DNA: TGTGCCAGCAGCCCAACGGGACTAGCAGCAGATACGCAGTATTTT

V gene: TRBV6-2/TRBV6-3
J gene: TRBJ1-1
D gene: TRBD1
clone size: NA
CDR3 protein: CASSYSLRGPGTEAFF
CDR3 DNA: TGTGCCAGCAGTTACTCGTTAAGGGGGCCGGGGACTGAAGCTTTCTTT

V gene: TRBV6-2/TRBV6-3
J gene: TRBJ2-7
D gene: NA
clone size: NA
CDR3 protein: CASSYMATSYEQYF
CDR3 DNA: TGTGCCAGCAGTTATATGGCAACAAGCTACGAGCAGTACTTC

V gene: TRBV27
J gene: TRBJ2-5
D gene: TRBD1
clone size: NA
CDR3 protein: CASSFLDRGETQYF
CDR3 DNA: TGTGCCAGCAGTTTCCTGGACAGGGGAGAGACCCAGTACTTC

V gene: TRBV5-1
J gene: TRBJ1-2
D gene: TRBD1
clone size: few
CDR3 protein: CASRPINRGHYGYTF
CDR3 DNA: TGCGCCAGCAGACCGATAAACAGGGGCCACTATGGCTACACCTTC

V gene: TRBV7-2
J gene: TRBJ2-1
D gene: TRBD1
clone size: NA
CDR3 protein: CASSLGDRLTYNEQFF
CDR3 DNA: TGTGCCAGCAGCTTAGGGGACAGGCTAACCTACAATGAGCAGTTCTTC

V gene: TRBV24-1
J gene: TRBJ1-5
D gene: NA
clone size: once
CDR3 protein: CATSDYNQPQHF
CDR3 DNA: TGTGCCACCAGTGACTATAATCAGCCCCAGCATTTT

V gene: TRBV6-5
J gene: TRBJ1-3
D gene: NA
clone size: NA
CDR3 protein: CASSDSLSGNTIYF
CDR3 DNA: TGTGCCAGCAGCGACAGTCTCTCTGGAAACACCATATATTTT

V gene: TRBV9
J gene: TRBJ1-4
D gene: TRBD1
clone size: NA
CDR3 protein: CASSPTQGTGGFNEKLFF
CDR3 DNA: TGTGCCAGCAGCCCCACCCAAGGGACAGGGGGCTTTAATGAAAAACTGTTTTTT

V gene: TRBV5-5
J gene: TRBJ1-1
D gene: TRBD1
clone size: NA
CDR3 protein: CASSLTRQGEAFF
CDR3 DNA: TGTGCCAGCAGCTTGACCCGACAGGGAGAAGCTTTCTTT

V gene: TRBV2
J gene: TRBJ1-1
D gene: TRBD1
clone size: NA
CDR3 protein: CASSLKTGGGRDIFF
CDR3 DNA: TGTGCCAGCAGTTTGAAAACAGGGGGCGGAAGGGATATTTTCTTT

V gene: TRBV5-5
J gene: TRBJ1-1
D gene: NA
clone size: NA
CDR3 protein: CASSLGDLNTEAFF
CDR3 DNA: TGTGCCAGCAGCTTGGGGGACTTGAACACTGAAGCTTTCTTT

V gene: TRBV5-5
J gene: TRBJ1-5
D gene: NA
clone size: NA
CDR3 protein: CASSLTSRGGNQPQHF
CDR3 DNA: TGTGCCAGCAGCTTGACGAGCAGGGGAGGCAATCAGCCCCAGCATTTT

V gene: TRBV29-1
J gene: TRBJ2-3
D gene: TRBD2
clone size: NA
CDR3 protein: CSVDTSGDTDTQYF
CDR3 DNA: TGCAGCGTTGACACTAGCGGGGACACAGATACGCAGTATTTT

V gene: TRBV14
J gene: TRBJ1-6
D gene: NA
clone size: NA
CDR3 protein: CASSQDPLSSYNSPLHF
CDR3 DNA: TGTGCCAGCAGCCAAGACCCGCTGAGCTCCTATAATTCACCCCTCCACTTT

V gene: TRBV15
J gene: TRBJ1-4
D gene: NA
clone size: NA
CDR3 protein: CATSRDLGSANEKLFF
CDR3 DNA: TGTGCCACCAGCAGAGATCTGGGGAGCGCTAATGAAAAACTGTTTTTT

V gene: TRBV5-1
J gene: TRBJ2-3
D gene: NA
clone size: NA
CDR3 protein: CASSLDNTDTQYF
CDR3 DNA: TGCGCCAGCAGCTTGGACAACACAGATACGCAGTATTTT

V gene: TRBV7-9
J gene: TRBJ1-4
D gene: TRBD1
clone size: NA
CDR3 protein: CASSRTGEEKLFF
CDR3 DNA: TGTGCCAGCAGCCGGACAGGGGAGGAAAAACTGTTTTTT

V gene: TRBV4-1
J gene: TRBJ2-7
D gene: TRBD1
clone size: NA
CDR3 protein: CASSQGTGFEQYF
CDR3 DNA: TGCGCCAGCAGCCAGGGGACAGGGTTTGAGCAGTACTTC

V gene: TRBV14
J gene: TRBJ1-5
D gene: NA
clone size: medium-sized
CDR3 protein: CASSPGYSNQPQHF
CDR3 DNA: TGTGCCAGCAGCCCAGGGTATAGCAATCAGCCCCAGCATTTT

V gene: TRBV4-2
J gene: TRBJ1-1
D gene: NA
clone size: few
CDR3 protein: CASSQDYGAPGTEAFF
CDR3 DNA: TGTGCCAGCAGCCAAGATTATGGGGCCCCCGGCACTGAAGCTTTCTTT

V gene: TRBV6-6
J gene: TRBJ1-4
D gene: NA
clone size: NA
CDR3 protein: CASSYAGGALWEKLFF
CDR3 DNA: TGTGCCAGCAGTTACGCTGGAGGGGCCCTTTGGGAAAAACTGTTTTTT

V gene: TRBV3-1/TRBV3-2
J gene: TRBJ2-3
D gene: NA
clone size: NA
CDR3 protein: CASSQQRGLSRDSSTDTQYF
CDR3 DNA: TGTGCCAGCAGCCAACAGCGAGGACTATCCCGTGACTCGAGCACAGATACGCAGTATTTT

V gene: TRBV19
J gene: TRBJ1-1
D gene: NA
clone size: NA
CDR3 protein: CASRRQAGAEAFF
CDR3 DNA: TGTGCCAGTAGGCGCCAGGCGGGGGCTGAAGCTTTCTTT